This TCR beta chain was obtained from a study of blood T cell repertoires in COVID-19. Overall study: Acute and convalescent COVID-19 samples came from the United States, Italy and Spain.

Profiled with immunoSEQ multiplex PCR; TCRdb holds only in-frame clones, not every one. The repertoire consists of under 20,000 clones, with about 92% occurring once and the leading ten covering roughly 6%. CDR1 and CDR2 (germline): GTSNPN, SVGIG (reference sequence). The CDR3 is made up of 14 amino acids. V gave up 8 bases and J gave up 1 base, with 14 bases separating them. The receptor's source is a human donor in a cohort sampled during active COVID-19. The chain employs TRBV30 and TRBJ2-2; tentative D call: TRBD1 (5 bases). The sequencing input was peripheral blood. The CDR3 DNA follows: TGTGCCGGATTGACAGCCTGGAACACCGGGGAGCTGTTTTTT. This sequence encodes CAGLTAWNTGELFF.